The TCR beta chain under discussion was sequenced for a study of regulatory T cells in long-lasting Graves disease. Arm-PCR of CDR3 regions and iRepertoire HTBI primers were the basis on which TCR beta libraries were built. TCRdb independently ran MiXCR on the multiplex PCR reads; one entry per CDR3 protein. Found here are 250,000 to 400,000 distinct CDR3 sequences, about a sixth of them singletons; the top ten hold around 36%. CDR1 is SGHTA and CDR2 is FQGNSA in the germline V gene. The CDR3 is made up of 17 amino acids. This clonotype was counted a single time. One junction end disagrees with the germline gene, perhaps due to a read error. Time point described: newly diagnosed GD, antithyroid drugs for less than 3 months. Preparation of the TCR library used RNA extracted from PBMCs. The patients included were those that came from an endocrinology department in Xi'an, China.

This clonotype originated in a female donor with Graves disease. This rearrangement joins TRBV7-2 to TRBJ2-1, with TRBD1 matching 8 bases. Sample: peripheral blood mononuclear cells (PBMCs), taken at new diagnosis, from a patient treated with antithyroid drugs. CDR3 protein: CPSSIRIRDRTYNEQFF. The CDR3 bases are TGTCCCAGCAGCATCAGAATTAGGGACAGGACCTACAATGAGCAGTTCTTC.